This T cell receptor beta chain was observed in a study of OX40 agonist ivuxolimab in advanced cancers. The V end was cut by 4 bases, the J end by 1 base, with 8 bases between. CDR1 is LNHDA, CDR2 SQIVND, per germline (reference sequence). This CDR3 is built from 13 residues. Study-wide results and caveats: Among the lowest peripheral clonal expansion occurred in 0.1-3.0 mg/kg partial responders. More expanded clones were found, on average, in CD8+ than in CD4+ T cells.

Remarks on this clone: Its antigen is unidentified.

Patients had blood sampled at baseline and again on cycle 4 day 1 and cycle 7 day 1. Sequencing was performed with immunoSEQ multiplex PCR; in TCRdb, only in-frame clones are kept and a portion is missing. The table lists about 80,000 clones, about 83% of them singletons. The V and J genes are TRBV19 and TRBJ2-7, with D unclear. Sequenced material: CD4+ or CD8+ T cells sorted from blood, taken in a trial of the OX40 agonist ivuxolimab. This clonotype originated in an adult with an advanced solid tumor such as melanoma, head and neck, liver or kidney cancer. The CDR3 coding sequence is TGTGCCAGTAGTACCCGATGGTCCTACGAGCAGTACTTC. Its protein is CASSTRWSYEQYF.